This passage covers 14 T cell receptor beta chains from one sample sequenced in a study of graft-versus-host responses after intestinal transplantation. Irradiated, violet-dye-labeled stimulator cells, approximately 200,000 in number, were plated with approximately 200,000 CFSE-labeled responder cells. Generated by immunoSEQ multiplex PCR, the TCRdb table keeps only in-frame clones and is missing some. The sample has about 23,000 clones; 35% to 50% are singletons. The material was alloreactive CD8+ T cells from a mixed lymphocyte reaction culture, obtained before transplantation. The subset: CFSE-low proliferating T cells sorted from approximately 6-day pre-transplant mixed lymphocyte reaction (GvH or HvG direction). Receptors originate from a human patient who was an organ donor for intestinal transplantation.

As concerns this clone: This could be a read error, since a much larger clone is one nucleotide away. The chain is built from TRBV4-3 and TRBJ1-2, with D tentatively TRBD1 (6 bases). This CDR3 region has 15 residues. V was trimmed by 0 bases and J by 6 bases, leaving 14 bases between them. Germline lookup yields CDR1 LGHNA and CDR2 YSLEER. In DNA, the CDR3 is TGCGCCAGCAGCCAAGAGCGGGGGGGGGCCAATGGCTACACCTTC. Encoded protein: CASSQERGGANGYTF.

This clone has a handful of counts. This chain connects TRBV7-6 to TRBJ2-2, with TRBD2 matching over 13 bases. The CDR3 is made up of 16 amino acids. Germline V CDR1 and CDR2: SGHVS, FNYEAQ. Germline trimming cut 1 base from V and 4 bases from J; bases unmatched to any gene: 0. Here the CDR3 DNA reads TGTGCCAGCAGCTTAGGACTAGCGGGGGGCACCGGGGAGCTGTTTTTT. It codes for CASSLGLAGGTGELFF.

The chain combines TRBV27 with TRBJ2-7, with 8 bases lining up with TRBD1. Germline-derived CDR1 and CDR2 are MNHEY and SMNVEV (reference sequence). The ends lost 3 bases at V and 2 bases at J; junction bases unmatched: 9. The CDR3 runs 16 residues. The CDR3 region is CASSLGTGTGPYEQYF. The CDR3, as DNA: TGTGCCAGCAGTTTGGGGACCGGGACAGGTCCCTACGAGCAGTACTTC.

The chain couples TRBV7-6 to TRBJ1-1; D gene unclear. Trimming removed 5 bases at V and 1 base at J, with 8 bases between. The CDR3 covers 13 residues. Germline-derived CDR1 and CDR2 are SGHVS and FNYEAQ. The CDR3 reads CASSLVWNTEAFF. Here the CDR3 DNA reads TGTGCCAGCAGCCTAGTTTGGAACACTGAAGCTTTCTTT.

V is TRBV4-1 and J is TRBJ2-6; unclear D gene. Trimming left V 4 bases short and J 2 bases short, with 9 bases between. Germline V lookup: CDR1 MGHRA, CDR2 YSYEKL. The CDR3 totals 15 residues. The CDR3 nucleotides read TGCGCCAGCAGCCCCCTCACCGCTGGGGCCAACGTCCTGACTTTC. Translation: CASSPLTAGANVLTF.

The chain couples TRBV5-6 to TRBJ2-2, with D possibly TRBD1 on 5 matching bases. CDR1 is SGHDT and CDR2 is YYEEEE in the germline V gene. V was clipped by 7 bases and J by 7 bases, with 17 bases between them. The CDR3 is 14 amino acids. CDR3 sequence reads: CASAISGFGGELFF. In DNA, the CDR3 is TGTGCCAGCGCGATTTCAGGGTTCGGCGGGGAGCTGTTTTTT.

The V call is TRBV4-1, the J call TRBJ1-4; no clear D. CDR3 length: 14 residues. Trimming pared 1 base from V and 3 bases from J, leaving 6 bases between. Germline V CDR1 and CDR2: MGHRA, YSYEKL. In nucleotides, the CDR3 is TGCGCCAGCAGCCAAGTGGGTGCTAATGAAAAACTGTTTTTT. Protein product: CASSQVGANEKLFF.

This clone occurred a few times. V usage is TRBV5-1 and J usage is TRBJ2-3, with D uncertain. This CDR3 region has 14 residues. Germline V CDR1 and CDR2: SGHRS, YFSETQ. V shed 0 bases and J shed 2 bases, with 7 bases lying between them. CDR3 nucleotides: TGCGCCAGCAGCTTGGAATCAATCACAGATACGCAGTATTTT. Translation gives CASSLESITDTQYF. The variable domain in full, with the rest retrieved from reference TRBV5-1 and TRBJ2-3, is KAGVTQTPRYLIKTRGQQVTLSCSPISGHRSVSWYQQTPGQGLQFLFEYFSETQRNKGNFPGRFSGRQFSNSRSEMNVSTLELGDSALYLCASSLESITDTQYFGPGTRLTVL.

The V call is TRBV19, the J call TRBJ1-1; D call uncertain. The V end lost 1 base, the J end lost 1 base, and 7 bases lay between the germline ends. Germline CDR1 LNHDA, CDR2 SQIVND (reference sequence). This CDR3 has 14 amino acids. The DNA of the CDR3 is TGTGCCAGTAGTATAGCTACCGGGAACACTGAAGCTTTCTTT. Residues: CASSIATGNTEAFF. Complete variable domain (other parts from reference TRBV19 and TRBJ1-1): DGGITQSPKYLFRKEGQNVTLSCEQNLNHDAMYWYRQDPGQGLRLIYYSQIVNDFQKGDIAEGYSVSREKKESFPLTVTSAQKNPTAFYLCASSIATGNTEAFFGQGTRLTVV.

This clone was counted between two and nine times. This chain joins TRBV7-8 and TRBJ2-1, with D perhaps TRBD1 (6 bases). The CDR3 extends over 13 amino acids. CDR1 and CDR2 (germline): SGHVS, FQNEAQ. Trimming stripped 5 bases from V and 6 bases from J, with 11 bases between. The CDR3 loop reads CASSRLGANEQFF. The CDR3 DNA reads as TGTGCCAGCAGCCGGTTGGGGGCCAATGAGCAGTTCTTC.

This clone was counted between two and nine times. The chain employs TRBV5-6 and TRBJ2-7; D is possibly TRBD1 (5 bases). The germline CDR1 and CDR2 sequences are SGHDT and YYEEEE. V lost 0 bases and J 5 bases, leaving 12 bases between the germline ends. This CDR3 spans 14 amino acids. The CDR3: CASSLEFSGHEQYF. CDR3 nucleotide sequence: TGTGCCAGCAGCTTGGAGTTCTCAGGGCACGAGCAGTACTTC.

The rearrangement uses TRBV7-8 and TRBJ1-5, with TRBD1 identical over 8 bases. This CDR3 is built from 17 residues. Germline assignment: CDR1 SGHVS and CDR2 FQNEAQ. J lost 0 bases, V lost 3 bases, and 7 bases had no gene match. CDR3 nucleotides: TGTGCCAGCAGCTTGAGGGACAGGAGCTATAGCAATCAGCCCCAGCATTTT. Translating gives CASSLRDRSYSNQPQHF.

J is TRBJ2-6 and V is TRBV27, with 8 bases that match TRBD1. The junction had 9 bases not matched to a gene; V was cut back by 5 bases and J by 0 bases. CDR3 length: 18 amino acids. Germline lookup yields CDR1 MNHEY and CDR2 SMNVEV (reference sequence). In DNA, the CDR3 is TGTGCCAGCAGTCCCCAGACAGGGGCCACCTCTGGGGCCAACGTCCTGACTTTC. It specifies CASSPQTGATSGANVLTF.

The chain is built from TRBV11-2 and TRBJ2-7; tentatively, D is TRBD2 (6 bases). V was trimmed by 3 bases and J by 6 bases, leaving 9 bases between them. CDR3 length: 12 amino acids. Germline V gene sequence: CDR1 SGHAT, CDR2 FQNNGV. The CDR3 loop is CASSLGTSEQYF. The CDR3 coding sequence is TGTGCCAGCAGCTTGGGGACTTCCGAGCAGTACTTC. Full variable domain (missing parts from reference TRBV11-2 and TRBJ2-7): EAGVAQSPRYKIIEKRQSVAFWCNPISGHATLYWYQQILGQGPKLLIQFQNNGVVDDSQLPKDRFSAERLKGVDSTLKIQPAKLEDSAVYLCASSLGTSEQYFGPGTRLTVT.